These 16 T cell receptor beta chains were sequenced from one sample in a study of cytomegalovirus exposure and HLA in healthy donors. The PCR made use of 60 Vbeta and 13 Jbeta primers. The assay was immunoSEQ multiplex PCR, and TCRdb's table has in-frame clones only and misses some. The sample includes 90,000 to 150,000 clones, around 70% of them seen just once. The sequenced sample consisted of PBMCs. The receptors were sampled from a woman between 35 and 50 years old in good health and CMV-seropositive.

The rearrangement links TRBV5-6 to TRBJ1-2, with TRBD1 matching 8 bases. Germline CDR1 reads SGHDT; CDR2 reads YYEEEE. The CDR3 contains 13 residues. V was pared by 5 bases and J by 4 bases, with 4 bases of the junction left unmatched. DNA for the CDR3: TGTGCCAGCAGTATAGGGACAGGCTATGGCTACACCTTC. Its translation: CASSIGTGYGYTF.

V usage is TRBV9 and J usage is TRBJ2-3; 16 nucleotides align to TRBD2. V shed 4 bases and J 5 bases; nucleotides not matched to a gene: 7. Germline CDR1 reads SGDLS; CDR2 reads YYNGEE. This CDR3 is 17 amino acids long. The CDR3 DNA reads as TGTGCCAGCAGCCTCGGGACTAGCGGGGGGGCGGGAGATACGCAGTATTTT. Its protein is CASSLGTSGGAGDTQYF.

The V gene is TRBV4-2, the J gene TRBJ1-5; D gene ambiguous. Between the trimmed V and J ends, which lost 1 base and 7 bases, there was a span of 14 bases. Germline lookup yields CDR1 LGHNA and CDR2 YNFKEQ. The CDR3 spans 15 residues. The CDR3 loop reads CASSQGAQTNQPQHF. CDR3 nucleotides: TGTGCCAGCAGCCAAGGGGCTCAAACCAACCAGCCCCAGCATTTT.

This clone was recorded once. The V call is TRBV5-1, the J call TRBJ1-2; TRBD1 agrees at 11 bases. CDR3 length: 19 residues. Trimming took 6 bases from V and 3 from J; bases not matched to a gene: 19. CDR1 SGHRS and CDR2 YFSETQ come from the germline V gene. This CDR3 is CASNVEGTGGAVSHYGYTF. CDR3 nucleotides: TGCGCCAGCAACGTGGAAGGGACAGGGGGAGCAGTTTCTCACTATGGCTACACCTTC.

The sample holds a few counts of this clone. Here the CDR3 DNA reads TGCGCCAGCAGCATCGGGACAGGGGCCCACGAGCAGTACTTC. As protein: CASSIGTGAHEQYF. The V call is TRBV5-1, the J call TRBJ2-7; TRBD1 matches at 10 bases. Germline CDR1 and CDR2: SGHRS and YFSETQ. There are 14 residues in the CDR3. Trimming cost V 4 bases and J 5 bases; bases outside gene matches: 6.

The chain recombines TRBV7-2 with TRBJ2-3; D gene unclear. The CDR3 runs 12 residues. Trimming left V 7 bases short and J 4 bases short, with 9 bases between. CDR1 and CDR2 from the germline V gene are SGHTA and FQGNSA. CDR3 protein: CASTSSSDTQYF. CDR3 coding DNA: TGTGCCAGCACCTCGTCCTCAGATACGCAGTATTTT.

V usage is TRBV5-6 and J usage is TRBJ2-3; 15 positions agree with TRBD2. With 4 bases clipped from V and 5 bases from J, the junction kept 5 bases outside the gene matches. This CDR3 comprises 16 residues. Germline CDR1 and CDR2: SGHDT and YYEEEE. CDR3 in DNA: TGTGCCAGCAGCCGAGCGGGACTAGCGGGGGGAGATACGCAGTATTTT. Protein: CASSRAGLAGGDTQYF.

This chain connects TRBV7-9 to TRBJ2-5; perhaps TRBD1 as D (7 bases). This CDR3 is 17 amino acids long. The germline V gene encodes CDR1 SEHNR and CDR2 FQNEAQ (reference sequence). The V and J ends lost 5 bases and 1 base respectively, with 20 bases between them. In DNA, the CDR3 is TGTGCCAGCAGCCCGCACCAGGGGGGAAGGGCCCAAGAGACCCAGTACTTC. It encodes CASSPHQGGRAQETQYF.

The chain joins TRBV5-1 to TRBJ1-2; TRBD1 matches at 11 bases. From germline, CDR1 is SGHRS and CDR2 YFSETQ. The CDR3 extends over 15 amino acids. V lost 4 bases and J lost 4; bases outside the gene matches: 6. The CDR3 nucleotides are TGCGCCAGCAGCATTGGACAGGGGGCAATCTATGGCTACACCTTC. It encodes CASSIGQGAIYGYTF.

J is TRBJ1-4 and V is TRBV6-5; no definite D call. The CDR3 sequence is 14 residues long. Germline CDR1 and CDR2: MNHEY and SVGAGI. Trimming shortened V by 5 bases and J by 1 base, and 8 bases separated the two germline ends. CDR3 sequence (DNA): TGTGCCAGCAGTCGACGGGGAACTAATGAAAAACTGTTTTTT. This codes for CASSRRGTNEKLFF.

This chain uses TRBV29-1 with TRBJ1-1; no reliable D call. Germline CDR1 SQVTM, CDR2 ANQGSEA. This CDR3 spans 12 amino acids. Trimming stripped 5 bases from V and 5 bases from J, with 12 bases between. The chain's CDR3 is CSVSRVRTEAFF. The CDR3 region has the DNA TGCAGCGTTTCCCGGGTTAGGACTGAAGCTTTCTTT.

The chain combines TRBV25-1 with TRBJ1-4, with 7 bases identical to TRBD1. Germline V gene sequence: CDR1 MGHDK, CDR2 SYGVNS. The CDR3 is 16 residues long. J gave up 0 bases and V 5 bases, and 6 bases lay outside the gene matches. CDR3 DNA sequence: TGTGCCAGCAGTACGACAGGGCGAACAACTAATGAAAAACTGTTTTTT. This codes for CASSTTGRTTNEKLFF.

The V gene is TRBV7-8, the J gene TRBJ2-7; 7 positions agree with TRBD1. J lost 3 bases, V lost 2 bases, and 7 bases had no gene match. The germline CDR1 and CDR2 sequences are SGHVS and FQNEAQ. CDR3 size: 15 residues. CDR3 amino acids: CASSLNRDSLYEQYF. The CDR3 nucleotides are TGTGCCAGCAGCTTAAACCGGGACAGCCTCTACGAGCAGTACTTC.

This clone has only a few counts. The chain links TRBV4-3 to TRBJ1-2; 7 nucleotides agree with TRBD1. Germline V gives CDR1 LGHNA, CDR2 YSLEER. The CDR3 runs to 15 residues. Trimming cost V 0 bases and J 2 bases; bases outside gene matches: 3. CDR3 region: CASSQDPGGNYGYTF. The CDR3 nucleotides read TGCGCCAGCAGCCAAGACCCAGGGGGAAACTATGGCTACACCTTC.

The rearrangement uses TRBV2 and TRBJ1-2; D might be TRBD1 (6 bases). Germline values: CDR1 SNHLY, CDR2 FYNNEI. This CDR3 comprises 14 residues. V lost 9 bases and J lost 2, with 16 bases in between. The chain's CDR3 is CASANREGNYGYTF. The CDR3 coding sequence is TGTGCCAGTGCGAACAGGGAAGGAAACTATGGCTACACCTTC.

The chain uses TRBV5-1 and TRBJ1-4; D may be TRBD1 (5 bases). The CDR3 is made up of 15 amino acids. V shed 4 bases and J shed 0 bases, with 10 bases lying between them. Germline values: CDR1 SGHRS, CDR2 YFSETQ. CDR3 loop: CASSPTAATNEKLFF. Here the CDR3 DNA reads TGCGCCAGCAGCCCGACAGCTGCAACTAATGAAAAACTGTTTTTT.